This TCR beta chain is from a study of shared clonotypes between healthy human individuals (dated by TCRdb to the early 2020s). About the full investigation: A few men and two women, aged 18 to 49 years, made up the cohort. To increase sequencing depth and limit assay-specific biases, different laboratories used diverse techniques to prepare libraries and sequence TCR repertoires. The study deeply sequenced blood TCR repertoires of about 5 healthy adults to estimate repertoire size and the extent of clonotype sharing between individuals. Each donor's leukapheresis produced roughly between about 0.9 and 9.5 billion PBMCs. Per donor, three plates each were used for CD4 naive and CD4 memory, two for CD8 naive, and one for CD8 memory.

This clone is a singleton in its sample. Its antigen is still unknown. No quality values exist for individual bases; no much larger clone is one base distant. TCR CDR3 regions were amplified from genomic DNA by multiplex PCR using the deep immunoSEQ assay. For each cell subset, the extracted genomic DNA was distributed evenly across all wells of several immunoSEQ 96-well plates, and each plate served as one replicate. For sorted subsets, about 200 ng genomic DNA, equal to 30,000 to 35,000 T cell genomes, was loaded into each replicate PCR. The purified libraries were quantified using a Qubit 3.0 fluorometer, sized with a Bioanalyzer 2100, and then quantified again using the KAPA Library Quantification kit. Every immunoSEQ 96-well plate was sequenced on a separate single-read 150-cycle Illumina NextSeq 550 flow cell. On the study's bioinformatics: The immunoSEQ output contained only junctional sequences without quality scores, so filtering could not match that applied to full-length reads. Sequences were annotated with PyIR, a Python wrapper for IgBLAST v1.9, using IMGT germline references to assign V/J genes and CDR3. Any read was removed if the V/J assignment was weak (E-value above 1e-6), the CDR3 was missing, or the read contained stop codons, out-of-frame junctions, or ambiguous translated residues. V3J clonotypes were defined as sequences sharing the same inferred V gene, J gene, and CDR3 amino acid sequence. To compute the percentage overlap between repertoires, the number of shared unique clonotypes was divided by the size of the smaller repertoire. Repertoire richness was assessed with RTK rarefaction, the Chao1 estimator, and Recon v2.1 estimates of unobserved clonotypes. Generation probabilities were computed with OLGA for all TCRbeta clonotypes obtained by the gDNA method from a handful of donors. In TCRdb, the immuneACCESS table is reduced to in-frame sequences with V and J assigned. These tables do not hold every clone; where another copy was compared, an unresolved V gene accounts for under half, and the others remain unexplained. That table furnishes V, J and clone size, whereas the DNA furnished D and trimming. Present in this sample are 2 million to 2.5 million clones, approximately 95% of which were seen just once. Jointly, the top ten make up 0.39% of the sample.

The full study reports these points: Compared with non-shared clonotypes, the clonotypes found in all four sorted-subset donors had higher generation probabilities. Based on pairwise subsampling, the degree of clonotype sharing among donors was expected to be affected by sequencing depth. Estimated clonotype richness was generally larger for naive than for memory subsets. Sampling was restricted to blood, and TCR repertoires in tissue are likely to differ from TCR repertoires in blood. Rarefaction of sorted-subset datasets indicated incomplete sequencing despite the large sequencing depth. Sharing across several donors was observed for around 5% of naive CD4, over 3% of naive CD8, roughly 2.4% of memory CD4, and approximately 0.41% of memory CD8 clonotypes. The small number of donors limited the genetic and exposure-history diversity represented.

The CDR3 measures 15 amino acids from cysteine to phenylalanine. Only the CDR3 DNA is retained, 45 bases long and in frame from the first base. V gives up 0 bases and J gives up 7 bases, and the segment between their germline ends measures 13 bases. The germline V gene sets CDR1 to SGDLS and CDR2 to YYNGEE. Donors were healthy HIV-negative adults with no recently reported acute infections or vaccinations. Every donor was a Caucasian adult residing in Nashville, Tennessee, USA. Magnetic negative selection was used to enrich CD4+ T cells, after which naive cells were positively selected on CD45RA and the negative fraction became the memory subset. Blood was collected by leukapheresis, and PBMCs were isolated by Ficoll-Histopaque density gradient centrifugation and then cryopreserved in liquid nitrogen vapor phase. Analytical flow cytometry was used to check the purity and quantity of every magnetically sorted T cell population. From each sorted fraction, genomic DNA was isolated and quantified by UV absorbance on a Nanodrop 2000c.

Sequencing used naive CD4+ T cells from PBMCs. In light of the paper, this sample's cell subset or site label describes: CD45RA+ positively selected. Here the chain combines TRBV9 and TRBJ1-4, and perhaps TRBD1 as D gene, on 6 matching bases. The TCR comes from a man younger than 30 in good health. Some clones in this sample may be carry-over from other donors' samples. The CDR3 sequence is CASSVDPGQREKLFF. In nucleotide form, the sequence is TGTGCCAGCAGCGTAGACCCGGGACAACGTGAAAAACTGTTTTTT.